One and the same sample provided the 3 T cell receptor beta chains below, sequenced in a study of CD8 T cells in Susac syndrome. RNA, at roughly 0.45 to 1 ug, was reverse transcribed with random hexamers. TCRdb re-analysed the immunoSEQ multiplex PCR reads in MiXCR, keeping a single row per CDR3 protein. The data hold around 300,000 distinct CDR3 sequences, with about 89% observed a single time. Sequenced material: CD8+ T cells from PBMCs. The origin of the receptors is a human donor with multiple sclerosis.

The chain combines TRBV4-2 with TRBJ2-7; possible D gene TRBD2, 5 bases. This CDR3 contains 15 residues. V lost 3 bases and J 6 bases, leaving 18 bases between the germline ends. The germline CDR1 and CDR2 sequences are LGHNA and YNFKEQ. The CDR3 DNA is TGTGCCAGCAGCCAGTGGCAAACTCCTGAGGGCGAGCAGTACTTC. It codes for CASSQWQTPEGEQYF.

V gene TRBV11-2 combines with J gene TRBJ2-3, with 15 bases lining up with TRBD2. Looked up from germline, CDR1 is SGHAT and CDR2 is FQNNGV. The junction had 5 bases not matched to a gene; V was cut back by 5 bases and J by 2 bases. The CDR3 length is 17 residues. This CDR3 reads CASSLGTSGGNTDTQYF. CDR3 DNA sequence: TGTGCCAGCAGCCTCGGGACTAGCGGGGGGAACACAGATACGCAGTATTTT.

V gene TRBV6-2 or TRBV6-3 combines with J gene TRBJ2-1, with D possibly TRBD2 on 6 matching bases. CDR3 length equals 16 residues. CDR1 and CDR2 (germline): MNHEY, SVGEGT. Trimming left V 6 bases short and J 4 bases short, with 19 bases between. The CDR3 here is CASRRDGDSPYNEQFF. In nucleotides, the CDR3 is TGTGCCAGCAGACGAGACGGGGACTCGCCATACAATGAGCAGTTCTTC.